What follows are 8 T cell receptor beta chains derived from one specimen sequenced in a study of human T cells and chemical hapten exposure. The time point: pre-sensitization, week 0. Treatment in this sample: therapeutic diphenylcyclopropenone sensitization with weekly scalp DPC. TCRdb recomputed calls from the RACE reads with MiXCR, one row per CDR3 protein. The sample has 300,000 to 450,000 distinct CDR3 sequences, roughly 4.6% seen once; the top ten hold approximately 2.8%. Sequences were derived from whole blood, sampled in connection with sensitization to the hapten diphenylcyclopropenone (DPC). The receptors shown here come from a woman in her forties or fifties with alopecia areata. Some clones in this sample may be carry-over from other donors' samples.

This clonotype was picked up many times. The chain has TRBV29-1 and TRBJ2-3, with 8 bases matching TRBD2. The V and J ends lost 6 bases and 4 bases, in that order; junction bases with no gene match: 12. Germline assignment: CDR1 SQVTM and CDR2 ANQGSEA. The CDR3 has 15 residues. DNA of the CDR3: TGCAGCGTAATTCCGGGACTAGAGGTCCCAGATACGCAGTATTTT. It encodes CSVIPGLEVPDTQYF.

This clonotype was counted only a few times. This chain connects TRBV7-2 to TRBJ1-1, with TRBD1 identical over 7 bases. The CDR3 runs to 13 residues. The junction had 5 bases not matched to a gene; V was cut back by 4 bases and J by 6 bases. Germline V gene data show CDR1 as SGHTA and CDR2 as FQGNSA. CDR3 nucleotides: TGTGCCAGCAGCTCAGACAGGGACTCTGAAGCTTTCTTT. This translates into CASSSDRDSEAFF.

This chain links TRBV2 with TRBJ1-1; D is uncertain. Germline V lookup: CDR1 SNHLY, CDR2 FYNNEI. V gave up 7 bases and J gave up 8 bases, with 14 bases separating them. The CDR3 sequence is 12 residues long. In nucleotides, the CDR3 is TGTGCCAGCACCGGAGGGAGGCTCGAAGCTTTCTTT. Its translation: CASTGGRLEAFF.

This clonotype was found many times. The rearrangement links TRBV3-1 to TRBJ1-2; D gene ambiguous. There are 13 residues in the CDR3. Between the trimmed V and J ends, which lost 4 bases and 4 bases, there was a span of 10 bases. Germline V gene sequence: CDR1 LGHDT, CDR2 YNNKEL (reference sequence). The CDR3 sequence is CASSPDGLYGYTF. CDR3 bases: TGTGCCAGCAGCCCTGACGGCCTCTATGGCTACACCTTC.

This clonotype was detected many times. The chain couples TRBV5-1 to TRBJ2-1; 11 bases fit TRBD1. CDR3 size: 19 residues. Germline CDR1 reads SGHRS; CDR2 reads YFSETQ. V lost 0 bases, J lost 0 bases, and 8 bases stayed unmatched. The chain's CDR3 is CASSLGTGGSLSSYNEQFF. The CDR3 bases are TGCGCCAGCAGCTTGGGGACAGGGGGCTCTTTGAGCTCCTACAATGAGCAGTTCTTC.

The chain is built from TRBV14 and TRBJ2-1; TRBD2 aligns across 11 bases. This CDR3 contains 16 residues. The J segment lost 12 bases and the V segment lost 0 bases, leaving 10 bases of the junction unmatched. From germline, CDR1 is SGHDN and CDR2 FVKESK. CDR3 region: CASSQDFSGRARGQFF. As DNA, the CDR3 is TGTGCCAGCAGCCAAGATTTTAGCGGGAGGGCACGAGGGCAGTTCTTC.

There are a few counts of this clonotype. This sequence joins TRBV10-2 and TRBJ1-1; D is unresolved. The CDR3 sequence is 13 residues long. Germline V gives CDR1 WSHSY, CDR2 SAAADI. The V end was cut by 8 bases, the J end by 2 bases, with 12 bases between. This chain's CDR3 is CASFGAINTEAFF. The CDR3 region has the DNA TGCGCCAGCTTCGGAGCAATAAACACTGAAGCTTTCTTT.

This sequence joins TRBV13 and TRBJ2-3; no firm D call. Trimming pared 5 bases from V and 2 bases from J, leaving 8 bases between. The length of the CDR3 is 13 residues. Germline V gene lookup returns CDR1 PRHDT and CDR2 FYEKMQ (reference sequence). The CDR3 reads CASSPTNTDTQYF. The CDR3 DNA reads TGTGCCAGCAGCCCTACCAACACAGATACGCAGTATTTT.